The 25 T cell receptor beta chains presented below share a single source sample, sequenced in a study of T cells in Graves' hyperthyroidism and ophthalmopathy (dated by TCRdb to the late 2010s). The library was prepared using multiplex PCR. The instrument was an Illumina HiSeq 2000. The TCR beta CDR3 regions were amplified from RNA transcripts. The TCR CDR3 was subjected to a first round of RT-PCR using the HTBI primer set and the Qiagen OneStep RT-PCR kit. TCRdb cleaned the public reads at Q25 with fastp, built clones with MiXCR and kept in-frame beta chains. When rows share a CDR3 protein, they turn into one entry using the most common DNA and genes. Here the sample has about 250,000 distinct CDR3 sequences; roughly 15% occur a single time. Roughly 30% of the sample comes from the top ten. Sequenced material: blood. The receptors stem from a woman between 45 and 65 years old with Graves' hyperthyroidism that later progressed to Graves' ophthalmopathy.

This clonotype has at least ten counts. The chain uses TRBV5-1 and TRBJ2-7, with D possibly matching TRBD2 (5 bases). The germline V gene has CDR1 SGHRS and CDR2 YFSETQ. CDR3 length equals 15 residues. V lost 0 bases and J 6 bases, leaving 16 bases between the germline ends. In DNA form, the CDR3 reads TGCGCCAGCAGCTTGGTTGGGGAGTGGGGTGGCGAGCAGTACTTC. Encoded protein: CASSLVGEWGGEQYF.

This clonotype appeared many times. The rearrangement links TRBV6-6 to TRBJ2-5; perhaps TRBD1 as D (5 bases). This CDR3 contains 15 residues. V lost 0 bases and J 2 bases, leaving 10 bases between the germline ends. Germline V lookup: CDR1 MNHNY, CDR2 SVGAGI (reference sequence). CDR3 loop: CASSYSMDTQETQYF. CDR3 bases: TGTGCCAGCAGTTACTCTATGGACACGCAAGAGACCCAGTACTTC.

The table lists this clonotype with many counts. Sequence at one end of the junction differs from germline and may be a read error. The chain couples TRBV7-3 to TRBJ2-3; 9 bases are a match to TRBD2. CDR1 and CDR2 from the germline V gene are SGHTA and FQGTGA. CDR3 length: 15 amino acids. The CDR3 DNA follows: TGTGCCAGCAGCTTACTAGCGGGAAGCACAGATATGCAGTATTTT. This encodes CASSLLAGSTDMQYF.

This clonotype was picked up a small number of times. CDR3 DNA sequence: TGTGCCAGCAGCCAGAAAACAGGGCTCGAGCAGTACTTC. It is translated as CASSQKTGLEQYF. This chain joins TRBV3-1 and TRBJ2-7; D perhaps matches TRBD1 (6 bases). This CDR3 is built from 13 residues. Deletions cut 3 bases from V and 6 bases from J, with 12 bases between. Per the germline V gene, CDR1 is LGHDT and CDR2 is YNNKEL (reference sequence).

This clonotype was observed at least ten times. This chain joins TRBV12-3 or TRBV12-4 and TRBJ1-1; 7 bases map to TRBD1. The CDR3 has 16 amino acids. J gave up 4 bases and V 6 bases, and 14 bases lay outside the gene matches. The CDR3: CASSTRQGRAVTEAFF. Written as DNA, the CDR3 is TGTGCCAGCAGCACAAGACAGGGTCGGGCTGTCACTGAAGCTTTCTTT.

The chain is built from TRBV12-3 or TRBV12-4 and TRBJ1-4; 7 nucleotides align to TRBD1. J lost 5 bases, V lost 7 bases, and 7 bases had no gene match. The CDR3 consists of 14 residues. The CDR3 DNA is TGTGCCAGCACCCAGGGGGTTCTAAATGAAAAACTGTTTTTT. Amino acid sequence: CASTQGVLNEKLFF.

A remark on this clonotype: This may stem from a read error, because a much larger clone lies one nucleotide away. The CDR3 is CASSPFRAAHEQFF. The CDR3 DNA reads as TGTGCCAGCAGCCCTTTTCGCGCGGCCCATGAGCAGTTCTTC. The gene calls are TRBV7-6 and TRBJ2-1; D gene uncertain. Trimming pared 5 bases from V and 8 bases from J, leaving 16 bases between. Germline V gives CDR1 SGHVS, CDR2 FNYEAQ. CDR3 size: 14 residues.

In its sample, this clonotype was seen many times. The CDR3 here is CASRTSGTSFFTDTQYF. For the CDR3, the DNA is TGTGCCAGCAGGACATCCGGGACCTCCTTTTTCACAGATACGCAGTATTTT. The chain employs TRBV27 and TRBJ2-3; D is perhaps TRBD1 or TRBD2 (5 bases each). The CDR3 spans 17 residues. V lost 6 bases to trimming and J lost 2 bases, with 21 bases between them. Germline CDR1 is MNHEY and CDR2 is SMNVEV (reference sequence).

V and J are TRBV20-1 and TRBJ1-2; a possible D gene is TRBD1 (6 bases). Looked up from germline, CDR1 is DFQATT and CDR2 is SNEGSKA (reference sequence). The CDR3 totals 13 residues. Between the trimmed V and J ends, which lost 8 bases and 3 bases, there was a span of 16 bases. Here the CDR3 DNA reads TGCAGTACGAAACAGGGTAGTGACTATGGCTACACCTTC. Its translation: CSTKQGSDYGYTF.

This clonotype was counted many times. The chain links TRBV5-6 to TRBJ2-3; D uncertain. The CDR3 totals 14 residues. Looked up from germline, CDR1 is SGHDT and CDR2 is YYEEEE. V lost 2 bases, J lost 4 bases, and 11 bases lay in between. In nucleotides, the CDR3 is TGTGCCAGCAGCTTTATTGGCGAGCCAGATACGCAGTATTTT. Encoded protein: CASSFIGEPDTQYF.

This chain connects TRBV5-6 to TRBJ2-7; D ambiguous. Trimming left V 0 bases short and J 1 base short, with 17 bases between. Germline CDR1 SGHDT, CDR2 YYEEEE. The CDR3 loop spans 17 amino acids. The CDR3 sequence is CASSLAPVWERSYEQYF. The CDR3 DNA sequence: TGTGCCAGCAGCTTGGCCCCCGTTTGGGAACGGTCCTACGAGCAGTACTTC. The full variable domain, with the rest looked up from reference TRBV5-6 and TRBJ2-7, is DAGVTQSPTHLIKTRGQQVTLRCSPKSGHDTVSWYQQALGQGPQFIFQYYEEEERQRGNFPDRFSGHQFPNYSSELNVNALLLGDSALYLCASSLAPVWERSYEQYFGPGTRLTVT.

V usage is TRBV4-2 and J usage is TRBJ1-5; D is uncertain. This CDR3 region has 16 residues. The germline gives CDR1 LGHNA, CDR2 YNFKEQ. With 1 base removed from V and 5 bases from J, the gap between germline ends came to 15 bases. CDR3 sequence reads: CASSQVTATGDQPQHF. CDR3 in DNA: TGTGCCAGCAGCCAAGTTACGGCGACGGGCGATCAGCCCCAGCATTTT.

V and J are TRBV5-1 and TRBJ2-6; no definite D call. CDR1 and CDR2 from the germline V gene are SGHRS and YFSETQ. The CDR3 is made up of 14 amino acids. V lost 4 bases and J lost 2, with 7 bases in between. DNA for the CDR3: TGCGCCAGCAGCGGAAACGCTGGGGCCAACGTCCTGACTTTC. This gives the protein CASSGNAGANVLTF. Looking up the rest from reference TRBV5-1 and TRBJ2-6 gives the full variable domain: KAGVTQTPRYLIKTRGQQVTLSCSPISGHRSVSWYQQTPGQGLQFLFEYFSETQRNKGNFPGRFSGRQFSNSRSEMNVSTLELGDSALYLCASSGNAGANVLTFGAGSRLTVL.

This clonotype showed up just a few times. The genes are TRBV20-1 and TRBJ2-1; a possible D gene is TRBD2 (7 bases). V lost 2 bases and J lost 2, with 10 bases in between. The length of the CDR3 is 14 residues. From germline, CDR1 is DFQATT and CDR2 SNEGSKA (reference sequence). CDR3: CSARRGGPYNEQFF. DNA of the CDR3: TGCAGTGCTAGAAGGGGGGGGCCCTACAATGAGCAGTTCTTC.

Of note for this clonotype: The junction and the germline gene differ at one end; a read error may be behind it. The chain has TRBV12-5 and TRBJ1-2; TRBD1 is a possible D gene (5 bases). CDR3 size: 12 residues. The germline V gene has CDR1 LGHNT and CDR2 FRNRAP. The CDR3 nucleotides are TGTGCTAGTGGCGACTCCAGGGTTGGCCACACCTTC. Translated, it gives CASGDSRVGHTF.

Ten or more counts support this clonotype. The chain recombines TRBV20-1 with TRBJ2-7, with 7 bases that match TRBD2. This CDR3 is built from 13 residues. V shed 3 bases, J shed 7 bases, and the junction held 9 bases outside the gene matches. Germline CDR1 and CDR2: DFQATT and SNEGSKA (reference sequence). CDR3 sequence: CSASPGRRGEQYF. DNA for the CDR3: TGCAGTGCTAGCCCCGGGAGGAGAGGGGAGCAGTACTTC.

The DNA for the CDR3 is TGTGCCAGCAAGAGTAGGTGGACAGGGGGCGCGGGCACTGAAGCTTTCTTT. It codes for CASKSRWTGGAGTEAFF. V gene TRBV2 combines with J gene TRBJ1-1; 11 positions agree with TRBD1. The CDR3 runs 17 residues. The germline V gene has CDR1 SNHLY and CDR2 FYNNEI. V was clipped by 7 bases and J by 4 bases; unmatched bases: 14.

This clonotype has ten or more counts. This chain uses TRBV24-1 with TRBJ2-5; D may be TRBD1 (9 bases). Trimming cost V 1 base and J 7 bases, with 18 bases left between them. The CDR3 is 16 amino acids. The germline CDR1 and CDR2 sequences are KGHDR and SFDVKD. For the CDR3, the DNA is TGTGCCACCAGTGATTTAAGCGGGGGACAGGGCGGGACCCAGTACTTC. This sequence encodes CATSDLSGGQGGTQYF.

This clonotype came up a few times. The chain uses TRBV29-1 and TRBJ1-2; D remains ambiguous. CDR3 length equals 12 residues. Germline lookup yields CDR1 SQVTM and CDR2 ANQGSEA. Trimming took off 7 bases at V and 4 bases at J, with 13 bases between the two ends. CDR3 in DNA: TGCAGCGCCCAAGGAGGCATCTATGGCTACACCTTC. Protein: CSAQGGIYGYTF. The full variable domain, its missing parts supplied by reference TRBV29-1 and TRBJ1-2, is SAVISQKPSRDICQRGTSLTIQCQVDSQVTMMFWYRQQPGQSLTLIATANQGSEATYESGFVIDKFPISRPNLTFSTLTVSNMSPEDSSIYLCSAQGGIYGYTFGSGTRLTVV.

This clonotype was detected many times. J is TRBJ2-5 and V is TRBV11-2, with D perhaps matching TRBD1 or TRBD2 (5 bases each). The germline gives CDR1 SGHAT, CDR2 FQNNGV. This CDR3 comprises 15 residues. Trimming took 2 bases from V and 7 from J, leaving 17 bases between them. CDR3 protein: CASSLNWARDGTQYF. CDR3 nucleotide sequence: TGTGCCAGCAGCTTAAATTGGGCAAGGGACGGGACCCAGTACTTC.

This clonotype was seen more than once but under ten times. This chain uses TRBV15 with TRBJ2-4; D unresolved. The CDR3 is 15 amino acids. Trimming took off 4 bases at V and 3 bases at J, with 13 bases between the two ends. Germline CDR1 is LNHNV and CDR2 is YYDKDF (reference sequence). The chain's CDR3 is CATSTHWGGKNIQYF. CDR3 sequence (DNA): TGTGCCACCAGCACCCACTGGGGTGGCAAAAACATTCAGTACTTC.

This chain joins TRBV4-1 and TRBJ2-5; D unclear. V was pared by 4 bases and J by 1 base, with 10 bases between. The CDR3 runs to 14 residues. Germline V gene lookup returns CDR1 MGHRA and CDR2 YSYEKL. The CDR3 DNA reads as TGCGCCAGCAGCCCATACGAAATCCAAGAGACCCAGTACTTC. Amino acids: CASSPYEIQETQYF.

This clonotype was observed a few times. The gene calls are TRBV24-1 and TRBJ2-2; 9 bases fit TRBD1. Germline assignment: CDR1 KGHDR and CDR2 SFDVKD. With 3 bases clipped from V and 3 bases from J, the junction kept 7 bases outside the gene matches. The CDR3 is 17 residues long. This CDR3 is CATSDQGGQGYTGELFF. CDR3 nucleotides: TGTGCCACCAGTGATCAGGGGGGACAGGGTTACACCGGGGAGCTGTTTTTT.

At least ten counts were recorded for this clonotype. The CDR3 DNA reads TGTGCCAGCAGTGCTTACGAACAGGTCGAGCAGTACTTC. Residues: CASSAYEQVEQYF. The chain recombines TRBV2 with TRBJ2-7, with a tentative D call TRBD1 (5 bases). V dropped 4 bases and J dropped 6 bases, with 13 bases sitting between them. CDR3 size: 13 residues. Germline V gene lookup returns CDR1 SNHLY and CDR2 FYNNEI.

This clonotype was counted at least ten times. The chain employs TRBV27 and TRBJ1-2, with 8 positions matching TRBD1. This CDR3 has 14 residues. The germline CDR1 and CDR2 sequences are MNHEY and SMNVEV (reference sequence). The J segment lost 7 bases and the V segment lost 5 bases, leaving 9 bases of the junction unmatched. CDR3 nucleotides: TGTGCCAGCAGTCCCTGGACAGGGTGGGTTGGCTACACCTTC. Its translation: CASSPWTGWVGYTF.